The 5 T cell receptor beta chains given below trace back to one sample, sequenced in a study of blood T cell repertoires in COVID-19. The assay was immunoSEQ multiplex PCR, and TCRdb's table has in-frame clones only and misses some. The sample records about 190,000 clones, roughly 80% being singletons. The source material was peripheral blood. These receptors all come from a man between 60 and 75 years old with acute or convalescent COVID-19.

Only one count was recorded for this clone. The chain employs TRBV6-5 and TRBJ2-1, with 8 bases aligning to TRBD2. The CDR3 sequence is 15 residues long. V lost 4 bases, J lost 6 bases, and 8 bases stayed unmatched. Per the germline V gene, CDR1 is MNHEY and CDR2 is SVGAGI. The CDR3 loop is CASSSPGSGSNEQFF. DNA for the CDR3: TGTGCCAGCAGTTCCCCCGGCAGCGGGAGCAATGAGCAGTTCTTC.

This clone was counted between two and nine times. The V gene is TRBV27, the J gene TRBJ1-1; the match to TRBD1 covers 7 bases. The CDR3 is 14 residues long. Germline values: CDR1 MNHEY, CDR2 SMNVEV (reference sequence). Losses at the gene ends were 3 bases for V and 4 bases for J; bases not matched to a gene: 5. The CDR3 here is CASSFAGQFTEAFF. The CDR3 DNA follows: TGTGCCAGCAGTTTTGCGGGACAGTTCACTGAAGCTTTCTTT.

This chain joins TRBV6-5 and TRBJ1-2; 7 nucleotides agree with TRBD1. Germline trimming cut 8 bases from V and 5 bases from J; bases unmatched to any gene: 11. The CDR3 loop spans 14 amino acids. The V gene's germline CDR1 is MNHEY and CDR2 SVGAGI. The CDR3 DNA reads TGTGCCAGCGACAGGACCGGGACAGCTTATGGCTACACCTTC. It is translated as CASDRTGTAYGYTF.

This clone appeared once. The chain combines TRBV4-3 with TRBJ1-3, with D maybe TRBD1 (5 bases). The germline V gene encodes CDR1 LGHNA and CDR2 YSLEER. V was shortened by 0 bases and J by 5 bases, with 11 bases between the two germline ends. The CDR3 spans 15 residues. The CDR3 protein is CASSQDLTDRNTIYF. The CDR3 coding sequence is TGCGCCAGCAGCCAAGATTTGACAGATAGAAACACCATATATTTT.

This sequence joins TRBV15 and TRBJ1-5; D is perhaps TRBD1 (5 bases). The CDR3 spans 15 residues. V was pared by 0 bases and J by 4 bases, with 10 bases between. CDR1 is LNHNV and CDR2 is YYDKDF in the germline V gene (reference sequence). CDR3: CATSRDPGVNQPQHF. In nucleotides, the CDR3 is TGTGCCACCAGCAGAGATCCGGGGGTTAATCAGCCCCAGCATTTT.